A selection of T cell receptor beta chains follows, all from one sample in a study of cytomegalovirus exposure and HLA in healthy donors. Sequencing was performed with immunoSEQ multiplex PCR; in TCRdb, only in-frame clones are kept and a portion is missing. Here the sample spans 150,000 to 200,000 clones, 76% being singletons. The sample taken for sequencing was PBMCs. The receptors come from a woman in her twenties or thirties in good health and CMV-seropositive. CDR3s include the opening cysteine and the closing phenylalanine or tryptophan. The D gene is left open where the match is weak. Clone size is given for some rows only: seen once, a few or many times, or a class if the clone is expanded.

clone_size d_call j_call v_call cdr3_aa cdr3_nt
- TRBD1 TRBJ1-5 TRBV5-6 CASSLRQGGQPQHF TGTGCCAGCAGCTTGCGGCAGGGGGGCCAGCCCCAGCATTTT
- TRBD2 TRBJ2-1 TRBV9 CASSGSRGDNEQFF TGTGCCAGCAGCGGATCCCGGGGGGACAATGAGCAGTTCTTC
- - TRBJ2-3 TRBV11-2 CASSIEWGGSTDTQYF TGTGCCAGCAGCATCGAGTGGGGGGGCAGCACAGATACGCAGTATTTT
- - TRBJ1-2 TRBV10-3 CAIFRTTENYGYTF TGTGCCATCTTTAGGACAACTGAGAACTATGGCTACACCTTC
- - TRBJ1-4 TRBV28 CAATGGSNEKLFF TGTGCAGCCACTGGAGGGTCTAATGAAAAACTGTTTTTT
- - TRBJ2-1 TRBV5-1 CASSVDGSSYNEQFF TGCGCCAGCAGCGTTGACGGGAGCTCCTACAATGAGCAGTTCTTC
- TRBD2 TRBJ2-2 TRBV10-3 CAIKAGGTGELFF TGTGCCATCAAGGCGGGAGGAACCGGGGAGCTGTTTTTT
- - TRBJ2-7 TRBV12-5 CASGPGGGHYEQYF TGTGCTAGTGGCCCCGGAGGGGGCCACTACGAGCAGTACTTC
- TRBD1 TRBJ1-2 TRBV10-3 CATMGQSNYGYTF TGTGCCACCATGGGACAGAGTAACTATGGCTACACCTTC
- TRBD1 TRBJ2-7 TRBV10-3 CAISDRDRQYF TGTGCCATCTCCGACCGGGACAGGCAGTACTTC
few - TRBJ2-3 TRBV9 CASSVGLRSTDTQYF TGTGCCAGCAGCGTAGGCCTGAGGAGCACAGATACGCAGTATTTT
- TRBD2 TRBJ2-3 TRBV5-4 CASSPGLAGGTRTQYF TGTGCCAGCAGCCCCGGACTAGCGGGGGGCACACGTACGCAGTATTTT
- TRBD1 TRBJ2-7 TRBV4-1 CASSQGLGTGGRDEQYF TGCGCCAGCAGCCAAGGTCTTGGGACAGGGGGCCGTGACGAGCAGTACTTC
- TRBD1 TRBJ2-3 TRBV7-9 CASSIEQGAADTQYF TGTGCCAGCAGCATCGAACAGGGGGCGGCAGATACGCAGTATTTT
once - TRBJ1-1 TRBV5-1 CASSLLSRTANTEAFF TGCGCCAGCAGCCTCCTTTCACGGACAGCGAACACTGAAGCTTTCTTT
- TRBD1 TRBJ2-3 TRBV5-8 CASTRQDWGQGTDTQYF TGTGCCAGCACCCGCCAGGATTGGGGACAGGGGACAGATACGCAGTATTTT
- - TRBJ2-1 TRBV7-2 CASSQGGEQFF TGTGCCAGCAGCCAAGGAGGGGAGCAGTTCTTC